A selection of T cell receptor beta chains follows, all from one sample in a study of regulatory T cells in long-lasting Graves disease. One entry per CDR3 protein results from TCRdb running MiXCR on the multiplex PCR reads. The table has 400,000 to 600,000 distinct CDR3 sequences, about 22% seen once. Source: peripheral blood mononuclear cells (PBMCs), taken when the disease was refractory, from a patient treated with antithyroid drugs. The origin of the receptors is a female donor with Graves disease. Each CDR3 is given with its conserved first and last residue. Each record gives: D gene, V gene, J gene, clone size, CDR3 DNA, CDR3 protein. D genes are given only for firm matches. Clone size is shown for a subset of rows, as once, few, many or a class of expanded clone.

>TRBD1|TRBV6-5|TRBJ1-1|.
TGTGCCAGCAGTTACTCGGGGTTAGGGACAGGGAAGAACACTGAAGCTTTCTTT
CASSYSGLGTGKNTEAFF
>.|TRBV28|TRBJ1-1|many
TGTGCCAGCATGGGGGGGGAGGTCACTGAAGCTTTCTTT
CASMGGEVTEAFF
>.|TRBV12-3/TRBV12-4|TRBJ2-7|few
TGTGCCAGCAGGTACAGGTTTAACTACGAGCAGTACTTC
CASRYRFNYEQYF
>.|TRBV28|TRBJ2-3|.
TGTGCCAGCAGTTTACCGGCGGGACTTACAGATACGCAGTATTTT
CASSLPAGLTDTQYF
>TRBD2|TRBV29-1|TRBJ2-7|many
TGCAGCGTTCGCGGGCTAGCGGGGTACGAGCAGTACTTC
CSVRGLAGYEQYF
>.|TRBV7-9|TRBJ1-1|.
TGTGCCAGCAGCCCCGGACAGAGAGAGAACACTGAAGCTTTCTTT
CASSPGQRENTEAFF
>.|TRBV11-3|TRBJ2-2|few
TGTGCCAGCAGCTTAGGGGTGCCCCTGGGGACCGGGGAGCTGTTTTTT
CASSLGVPLGTGELFF
>.|TRBV14|TRBJ1-1|many
TGTGCCAGCAGTCAAGTATGGAACACTGAAGCTTTCTTT
CASSQVWNTEAFF
>TRBD1|TRBV2|TRBJ1-3|many
TGTGCCAGCAGTCGACAGGGTAGTGGAAACACCATATATTTT
CASSRQGSGNTIYF
>.|TRBV7-9|TRBJ1-2|.
TGTGCCAGCAGCTTAGGGACCGCACCTCTATATGGCTACACCTTC
CASSLGTAPLYGYTF
>TRBD1|TRBV20-1|TRBJ1-4|many
TGCAGTGCTAGAATTAGACAGGGGGATTCCAAAAAACTGTTTTTT
CSARIRQGDSKKLFF
>TRBD1|TRBV11-2|TRBJ2-7|many
TGTGCCAGCAGCTTCGGGACAGCAATTTACGAGCAGTACTTC
CASSFGTAIYEQYF
>TRBD2|TRBV20-1|TRBJ2-7|many
TGCAGTGCTGCGTCGCTAGCGGGGAGAGTCTACGAGCAGTACTTC
CSAASLAGRVYEQYF
>TRBD1|TRBV2|TRBJ1-2|many
TGTGCCAGCAGTGATCAGACAGGGAATGGCTACACCTTC
CASSDQTGNGYTF
>TRBD1|TRBV28|TRBJ2-7|few
TGTGCCAGCAGTTACACGGGACAGGGTAGCCACGGGCAGTACTTC
CASSYTGQGSHGQYF
>TRBD1|TRBV20-1|TRBJ2-7|many
TGCAGTGTAAGGGGGCGTGAGTCCTACGAGCAGTACTTC
CSVRGRESYEQYF
>.|TRBV11-3|TRBJ1-1|.
TGTGCCAGCAGCTCCCCAATGAAGGCACTTGAAGCTTTCTTT
CASSSPMKALEAFF
>TRBD1|TRBV28|TRBJ1-5|.
TGTGCCAGCAGTATCCGGACAGGGGCTCAGCCCCAGCATTTT
CASSIRTGAQPQHF
>TRBD1|TRBV11-2|TRBJ1-1|many
TGTGCCAGCAGCTCACCCTCCATTTACAGGGGTGGAAGGGACACTGAAGCTTTCTTT
CASSSPSIYRGGRDTEAFF
>TRBD1|TRBV12-3/TRBV12-4|TRBJ1-5|many
TGTGCCAGCAGTCCGGAGGGGGCAGTCAATCAGCCCCAGCATTTT
CASSPEGAVNQPQHF
>.|TRBV5-5|TRBJ2-5|.
TGTGCCAGCAGCTTGATGGAGGCAGGGTTGGAGACCCAGTACTTC
CASSLMEAGLETQYF
>.|TRBV7-9|TRBJ2-7|.
TGTGCCAGCAGCCCACCGACGGGGCAGGGTCGCAACGAGCAGTACTTC
CASSPPTGQGRNEQYF
>.|TRBV28|TRBJ2-7|many
TGTGCCAGCAGTTTCCGCCCCTCAGAGCAGTACTTC
CASSFRPSEQYF
>.|TRBV5-4|TRBJ2-7|few
TGTGCCAGCAGCTTGGGGTGGGGGCTCTACGAGCAGTACTTC
CASSLGWGLYEQYF
>.|TRBV19|TRBJ1-1|.
TGTGCCAGTAGCCCGACAGACCGAACAACTGAAGCTTTCTTT
CASSPTDRTTEAFF
>.|TRBV6-1|TRBJ1-5|.
TGTGCCAGCAGTGACCAGCCCCAGCATTTT
CASSDQPQHF
>.|TRBV5-5|TRBJ2-2|.
TGTGCCAGCAGCTTGGGGGCCAGGGCGGACACCGGGGAGCTGTTTTTT
CASSLGARADTGELFF
>TRBD1|TRBV7-9|TRBJ2-1|once
TGTGCCAGCAGCTTAGCGGGGACAGTTTACAATGAGCAGTTCTTC
CASSLAGTVYNEQFF
>.|TRBV19|TRBJ1-1|.
TGTGCCAGTACCCCCCCGGTGAACACTGAAGCTTTCTTT
CASTPPVNTEAFF
>TRBD2|TRBV7-9|TRBJ2-5|few
TGTGCCAGCAGCTTATCATGGACTAGCGGGGGAAAAGAGACCCAGTACTTC
CASSLSWTSGGKETQYF
>.|TRBV29-1|TRBJ2-7|.
TGCACCCAAACCGGGGCCTACGAGCAGTACTTC
CTQTGAYEQYF
>.|TRBV20-1|TRBJ1-3|many
TGCAGTGCGCCTACGTCTGGAAACACCATATATTTT
CSAPTSGNTIYF
>TRBD1|TRBV27|TRBJ1-1|.
TGTGCCAGCAGGGACACACCGGGACAGGGCGTCGGTCGAAGTTTCTTT
CASRDTPGQGVGRSFF
>TRBD1|TRBV4-1|TRBJ1-1|few
TGTGCCAGCAGCCAAGATGAAGGGCAGGGGGTGGAAGCTTTCTTT
CASSQDEGQGVEAFF
>.|TRBV12-3/TRBV12-4|TRBJ1-2|few
TGTGCCAGCACTGGAGGGACTAACTATGGCTACACCTTC
CASTGGTNYGYTF
>.|TRBV6-1|TRBJ1-1|many
TGTGCCAGCAGACCTGCTATGGATAAAGCTTTCTTT
CASRPAMDKAFF
>.|TRBV19|TRBJ1-2|many
TGTGCCAGTAGTATACTCGGCGTAGGGAACTATGGCTACACCTTC
CASSILGVGNYGYTF
>.|TRBV19|TRBJ1-5|few
TGTGCCAGTACCTCCCCCAGCCGGCGGAATCAGCCCCAGCATTTT
CASTSPSRRNQPQHF
>TRBD2|TRBV28|TRBJ2-1|few
TGTGCCAGCAGCTGGGGGGGGGACGACAATGAGCAGTTCTTC
CASSWGGDDNEQFF
>.|TRBV29-1|TRBJ1-2|few
TGCAGCGCCTCCGCTACAGGGTCTACCAATAACTATGGCTACACCTTC
CSASATGSTNNYGYTF
>.|TRBV2|TRBJ1-4|many
TGTGCCAGCAGTGCTGGACGGGAAAAACTGTTTTTT
CASSAGREKLFF
>TRBD1|TRBV15|TRBJ2-1|.
TGTGCCACCAGCAGAGATGGGGGACAGGGGGCTTACAATGAGCAGTTCTTC
CATSRDGGQGAYNEQFF
>.|TRBV2|TRBJ1-1|many
TGTGCCAGCAGTGAACTCAGTCCCCAGGTGGCTGAAGCTTTCTTT
CASSELSPQVAEAFF
>.|TRBV28|TRBJ1-2|many
TGTGCCAGCAGCCAAGGATACTATGGCTACACCTTC
CASSQGYYGYTF
>TRBD1|TRBV28|TRBJ2-4|many
TGTGCCAGCAGTCCGCGGACAGGGCCTAACATTCAGTACTTC
CASSPRTGPNIQYF
>TRBD1|TRBV4-1|TRBJ1-5|few
TGCGCCAGCAGCCAACGTCTCGGGACAGGGTGGAATCAGCCCCAGCATTTT
CASSQRLGTGWNQPQHF
>.|TRBV28|TRBJ1-3|many
TGTGCCAGCCTGAGGGGAAACACCATATATTTT
CASLRGNTIYF
>TRBD2|TRBV6-1|TRBJ2-5|many
TGTGCCAGCAGCAGAGAAGCGGGAGGGCAGGAGACCCAGTACTTC
CASSREAGGQETQYF
>TRBD1|TRBV20-1|TRBJ1-6|few
TGCAGTGCTGCTACGACAGGGGGCATTGGTAATTCACCCCTCCACTTT
CSAATTGGIGNSPLHF
>.|TRBV30|TRBJ2-2|.
TGTGCCTGGTCCAGGGTGGATACCGGGGAGCTGTTTTTT
CAWSRVDTGELFF
>.|TRBV28|TRBJ2-7|many
TGTGCCAACTACGAGCAGTACTTC
CANYEQYF
>.|TRBV19|TRBJ1-4|many
TGTGCCAGTACGGTCAGGGTTAATGAAAAACTGTTTTTT
CASTVRVNEKLFF